These 24 T cell receptor beta chains were all obtained from the same sample, sequenced in a study of shared clonotypes between healthy human individuals. Clones were sequenced by immunoSEQ multiplex PCR, and TCRdb holds only the in-frame ones, with some missing. The data contain under 350,000 clones, around 87% of them seen just once; the ten biggest clones take up about 17%. Source material: memory CD8+ T cells sorted from blood. Subset noted: CD45RO+ cells pooled with CCR7-negative TemRA cells. The origin of the receptors is a young man in good health.

The genes are TRBV5-1 and TRBJ2-7; perhaps TRBD1 as D (5 bases). V lost 1 base and J 0 bases, leaving 8 bases between the germline ends. This CDR3 has 14 amino acids. Germline assignment: CDR1 SGHRS and CDR2 YFSETQ. The CDR3 sequence: CASSLLQVSYEQYF. CDR3 coding DNA: TGCGCCAGCAGCTTGTTACAGGTCTCCTACGAGCAGTACTTC.

This rearrangement joins TRBV5-6 to TRBJ1-2; 7 nucleotides agree with TRBD1. V gave up 7 bases and J gave up 6 bases; unmatched junction bases: 15. CDR3 length: 15 amino acids. The germline CDR1 and CDR2 sequences are SGHDT and YYEEEE. CDR3 nucleotide sequence: TGTGCCAGCGGAGGAGGGGACAGCGGTGAAAATGGCTACACCTTC. Its translation is CASGGGDSGENGYTF.

CDR3 amino acids: CASSYSSGESYNEQFF. The CDR3 bases are TGTGCCAGCAGTTACTCTTCGGGGGAATCCTACAATGAGCAGTTCTTC. The chain has TRBV6-5 and TRBJ2-1; maybe TRBD2 (6 bases). This CDR3 has 16 residues. Germline V gives CDR1 MNHEY, CDR2 SVGAGI. V gave up 0 bases and J gave up 1 base, with 10 bases separating them.

This chain joins TRBV6-6 and TRBJ2-7; possibly TRBD2 for D (6 bases). CDR3 length: 14 amino acids. Per the germline V gene, CDR1 is MNHNY and CDR2 is SVGAGI (reference sequence). The V gene lost 7 bases and the J gene lost 4 bases, with 17 bases spanning the gap. The CDR3 reads CASTVSSGLYEQYF. In DNA, the CDR3 is TGTGCCAGCACCGTGTCGAGCGGGTTATACGAGCAGTACTTC.

The chain uses TRBV9 and TRBJ2-7, with TRBD1 matching 7 bases. CDR3 length: 15 amino acids. Germline values: CDR1 SGDLS, CDR2 YYNGEE. Trimming at V came to 0 bases and at J to 6 bases, leaving 9 bases not matched to a gene. In nucleotides, the CDR3 is TGTGCCAGCAGCGTAGGCTGGGACAGCCCTCTCGAGCAGTACTTC. It yields the protein CASSVGWDSPLEQYF.

The chain is built from TRBV27 and TRBJ1-2, with TRBD1 as a possible D gene (6 bases). The CDR3 sequence is 14 residues long. Per the germline V gene, CDR1 is MNHEY and CDR2 is SMNVEV (reference sequence). Trimming pared 4 bases from V and 7 bases from J, leaving 16 bases between. The CDR3 nucleotides read TGTGCCAGCAGTTCGACAGGCTCGATGGGTGGCTACACCTTC. Translated, it gives CASSSTGSMGGYTF.

The rearrangement links TRBV14 to TRBJ2-1; D gene uncertain. The CDR3 is made up of 13 amino acids. V was cut by 4 bases and J by 5 bases, with 9 bases left in between. Germline V gives CDR1 SGHDN, CDR2 FVKESK. The CDR3 bases are TGTGCCAGCAGCCTTCGAATAAACAATGAGCAGTTCTTC. Amino acid sequence: CASSLRINNEQFF.

The chain is built from TRBV27 and TRBJ1-2; 8 bases align to TRBD1. Germline CDR1 MNHEY, CDR2 SMNVEV (reference sequence). The CDR3 loop spans 17 amino acids. The trim removed 2 bases at V and 3 bases at J, leaving 11 bases unmatched. CDR3 sequence reads: CASSLRPPPTGDYGYTF. CDR3 nucleotide sequence: TGTGCCAGCAGTTTACGGCCCCCGCCGACAGGGGACTATGGCTACACCTTC.

The V call is TRBV6-5, the J call TRBJ2-7; tentatively, D is TRBD1 or TRBD2 (5 bases each). V dropped 2 bases and J dropped 5 bases, with 13 bases sitting between them. This CDR3 has 14 amino acids. Germline CDR1 and CDR2: MNHEY and SVGAGI. As DNA, the CDR3 is TGTGCCAGCAGTTACGGGGGAATACTAAACGAGCAGTACTTC. Residues: CASSYGGILNEQYF.

V usage is TRBV6-5 and J usage is TRBJ1-1; no definite D call. The CDR3 is 11 amino acids. Germline CDR1 and CDR2: MNHEY and SVGAGI. V shed 9 bases and J shed 11 bases, with 16 bases lying between them. The DNA for the CDR3 is TGTGCCAGTAGTCTAAACAGCGTGGCTTTCTTT. It is translated as CASSLNSVAFF.

This clone was counted a few times. The rearrangement joins TRBV4-1 to TRBJ1-3; no reliable D call. This CDR3 is 16 amino acids long. The germline gives CDR1 MGHRA, CDR2 YSYEKL. V dropped 1 base and J dropped 1 base, with 11 bases sitting between them. The CDR3 DNA reads as TGCGCCAGCAGCCAAGTGACGGAAGGATCTGGAAACACCATATATTTT. Its translation: CASSQVTEGSGNTIYF.

The chain employs TRBV11-2 and TRBJ1-3; D unresolved. Deletions cut 3 bases from V and 0 bases from J, with 9 bases between. CDR3 size: 15 residues. From germline, CDR1 is SGHAT and CDR2 FQNNGV. The CDR3 nucleotides are TGTGCCAGCAGCTTGGACGGGAACTCTGGAAACACCATATATTTT. Encoded protein: CASSLDGNSGNTIYF. Filled out from reference TRBV11-2 and TRBJ1-3, the complete variable domain reads EAGVAQSPRYKIIEKRQSVAFWCNPISGHATLYWYQQILGQGPKLLIQFQNNGVVDDSQLPKDRFSAERLKGVDSTLKIQPAKLEDSAVYLCASSLDGNSGNTIYFGEGSWLTVV.

The rearrangement links TRBV6-5 to TRBJ2-3, with TRBD2 matching over 8 bases. This CDR3 comprises 15 residues. J gave up 2 bases and V 4 bases, and 5 bases lay outside the gene matches. CDR1 is MNHEY and CDR2 is SVGAGI in the germline V gene. For the CDR3, the DNA is TGTGCCAGCAGTTCCTTTAGCGGGGTCACAGATACGCAGTATTTT. Translation: CASSSFSGVTDTQYF.

This clone has a handful of counts. The chain combines TRBV27 with TRBJ2-7; the D is unclear. V lost 5 bases and J 2 bases, leaving 13 bases between the germline ends. From germline, CDR1 is MNHEY and CDR2 SMNVEV (reference sequence). The CDR3 runs 14 residues. CDR3 bases: TGTGCCAGCAGTCCCCCCGACCTGCCCTACGAGCAGTACTTC. Amino acid sequence: CASSPPDLPYEQYF.

CDR3 in DNA: TGTGCCAGCAGCGTCAACCCCAATCAGCCCCAGCATTTT. This encodes CASSVNPNQPQHF. The gene calls are TRBV5-6 and TRBJ1-5; D is unresolved. This CDR3 is 13 amino acids long. V lost 4 bases to trimming and J lost 3 bases, with 8 bases between them. Germline V CDR1 and CDR2: SGHDT, YYEEEE.

The gene calls are TRBV28 and TRBJ1-1, with D uncertain. The CDR3 spans 13 residues. The ends were cut back, 4 bases at V and 7 bases at J, with 13 bases in the middle. Germline V gives CDR1 MDHEN, CDR2 SYDVKM. In nucleotides, the CDR3 is TGTGCCAGCAGTTCGGTGGAAGCTTTTGAAGCTTTCTTT. This codes for CASSSVEAFEAFF.

For the CDR3, the DNA is TGCGCCAGCAGTGAATCTACAGGGGAAGAGACCCAGTACTTC. Its translation: CASSESTGEETQYF. This chain uses TRBV10-1 with TRBJ2-5, with TRBD1 matching 7 bases. Germline V gives CDR1 WNHNN, CDR2 SYGVQD (reference sequence). The CDR3 extends over 14 amino acids. V lost 3 bases and J lost 3; bases outside the gene matches: 4.

V and J are TRBV19 and TRBJ1-5; 7 bases fit TRBD1. CDR3 size: 15 residues. With V trimmed by 3 bases and J by 3 bases, 5 bases remained unmatched. Germline V CDR1 and CDR2: LNHDA, SQIVND (reference sequence). CDR3 nucleotides: TGTGCCAGTAGTATGACAGGGCTGGTCAATCAGCCCCAGCATTTT. It translates to CASSMTGLVNQPQHF.

The V gene is TRBV27, the J gene TRBJ1-2; D remains ambiguous. This CDR3 has 12 amino acids. Germline CDR1 MNHEY, CDR2 SMNVEV (reference sequence). Deletions cut 8 bases from V and 3 bases from J, with 10 bases between. Written as DNA, the CDR3 is TGTGCCAGCGGAGTTCCTTACTATGGCTACACCTTC. Translating it yields CASGVPYYGYTF.

V and J are TRBV4-1 and TRBJ2-1; D gene uncertain. The CDR3 is made up of 15 amino acids. The ends were cut back, 8 bases at V and 0 bases at J, with 14 bases in the middle. The V gene's germline CDR1 is MGHRA and CDR2 YSYEKL. CDR3 residues: CASRPDPSSYNEQFF. In nucleotides, the CDR3 is TGCGCCAGCCGTCCAGACCCGAGCTCCTACAATGAGCAGTTCTTC.

The chain couples TRBV7-9 to TRBJ2-2; D is undetermined. CDR3 length equals 15 residues. Germline V gene lookup returns CDR1 SEHNR and CDR2 FQNEAQ (reference sequence). Trimming pared 1 base from V and 4 bases from J, leaving 10 bases between. The CDR3, as DNA: TGTGCCAGCAGCTTAGTTTTCGTAATCACCGGGGAGCTGTTTTTT. Translated, it gives CASSLVFVITGELFF.

For the CDR3, the DNA is TGTGCCAGCAGTTTTAGGGGACTTAGCTCCTACGAGCAGTACTTC. This translates into CASSFRGLSSYEQYF. The V gene is TRBV28, the J gene TRBJ2-7; tentative D call: TRBD2 (6 bases). V lost 3 bases and J lost 0, with 12 bases in between. CDR1 and CDR2 from the germline V gene are MDHEN and SYDVKM. The CDR3 is 15 residues long.

The chain employs TRBV5-4 and TRBJ2-5; no firm D call. This CDR3 contains 16 residues. The ends were cut back, 0 bases at V and 2 bases at J, with 14 bases in the middle. CDR1 and CDR2 (germline): SGHNT, YYREEE (reference sequence). The CDR3 region has the DNA TGTGCCAGCAGCTTGGAAGGAAAACGTCGGCAAGAGACCCAGTACTTC. Its protein is CASSLEGKRRQETQYF.

This clone has a count of ten or more. The CDR3 protein is CSVERGVTAQETQYF. The CDR3 DNA sequence: TGCAGCGTTGAACGAGGGGTGACAGCGCAAGAGACCCAGTACTTC. The chain uses TRBV29-1 and TRBJ2-5; D tentatively reads TRBD1 or TRBD2 (5 bases each). The V gene lost 2 bases and the J gene lost 2 bases, with 15 bases spanning the gap. The CDR3 runs 15 residues. Germline loops: CDR1 SQVTM, CDR2 ANQGSEA. Together with reference TRBV29-1 and TRBJ2-5, the CDR3 gives the full variable domain: SAVISQKPSRDICQRGTSLTIQCQVDSQVTMMFWYRQQPGQSLTLIATANQGSEATYESGFVIDKFPISRPNLTFSTLTVSNMSPEDSSIYLCSVERGVTAQETQYFGPGTRLLVL.